This paragraph covers one T cell receptor (beta chain) sequence. As yet, its antigen is unknown. The sample belongs to a study of OX40 agonist ivuxolimab in advanced cancers. Study as a whole: Patients enrolled in dose escalation were diagnosed with hepatocellular carcinoma, melanoma, renal cell or head and neck cancer.

V was trimmed by 0 bases and J by 5 bases, leaving 9 bases between them. Germline CDR1 and CDR2: SGHRS and YFSETQ. This CDR3 is built from 13 residues. The repertoire was sequenced with immunoSEQ multiplex PCR; TCRdb's copy has only in-frame clones and lacks some. The sample contains tens of thousands of clones, 75% to 95% of which appear only once. General study points: In general, CD8+ T cells held more expanded clones than CD4+ did, on average.

V and J are TRBV5-1 and TRBJ2-7; D possibly corresponds to TRBD2 (5 bases). The TCR was taken from an adult with an advanced solid tumor such as melanoma, head and neck, liver or kidney cancer. Sequenced material: CD4+ or CD8+ T cells sorted from blood, taken in a trial of the OX40 agonist ivuxolimab. CDR3 in DNA: TGCGCCAGCAGCTTGGCCCCTAGCCACGAGCAGTACTTC. Its translation is CASSLAPSHEQYF.